The sequence of this T cell receptor (beta chain) was determined in a study of lymphopenia after photon versus proton radiotherapy. Findings of the study overall: Photon-treated patients lost naive T cells and TCR diversity; proton-treated stayed stable. After lymphocyte nadir, photon-treated repertoires showed oligoclonal expansion, especially CD8+ Temra. Only patients who died were analyzed for survival; proton advantage is unproven. In patients who died, overall survival fell as post-nadir TCR diversity dropped more.

For this clone: Its specificity is unknown.

Profiled with immunoSEQ multiplex PCR; TCRdb holds only in-frame clones, not every one. The sample gives roughly 61,000 clones, approximately 86% of which show up once; 10% to 15% is in the top ten. CDR1 and CDR2 (germline): KGHSH, LQKENI. V lost 3 bases and J 6 bases, leaving 9 bases between the germline ends. The CDR3 is 13 residues long. The rearrangement joins TRBV18 to TRBJ2-1; D unresolved. The sequence was obtained from a man aged 80 or over with esophageal cancer. The specimen comprised peripheral blood, sampled from a patient treated with proton-based radiotherapy. CDR3 nucleotides: TGTGCCAGCTCACCGAACGCAGGCAATGAGCAGTTCTTC. This gives the protein CASSPNAGNEQFF.